This entry concerns a single T cell receptor beta chain. What it recognizes is unknown. The data originate from a study of CD8+CD57+ T cells in acquired aplastic anemia. The template for TCR beta VDJ and CDR3 sequence profiling was genomic DNA. MiXCR, applied by TCRdb to the reads, yields one record per CDR3 protein. The repertoire includes 250,000 to 350,000 distinct CDR3 sequences, 56% of them detected once, and around 8% sits in the top ten. Study-level points and caveats: In common between the patients and the controls were twenty-nine CD8+ CDR3 sequences.

V was pared by 0 bases and J by 6 bases, with 9 bases between. This CDR3 contains 13 residues. The germline CDR1 and CDR2 sequences are SGHDT and YYEEEE. This sequence originates from a human donor with severe aplastic anemia or a healthy control (not recorded which). The gene calls are TRBV5-6 and TRBJ1-1, with TRBD1 as a possible D gene (6 bases). The sequenced sample consisted of sorted CD4+, CD8+, or CD8+CD57+ T cells (not recorded which) from PBMCs. The CDR3 region has the DNA TGTGCCAGCAGCTTGGACAGGGTGTCTGAAGCTTTCTTT. Amino acids: CASSLDRVSEAFF.